These 15 T cell receptor beta chains were sequenced from one sample in a study of early stage breast cancer tumors. Sequencing used immunoSEQ multiplex PCR; TCRdb keeps in-frame clones, though not all of them. The sample shows approximately 75,000 clones, around 80% of them seen only once. Sequenced sample: blood. These receptors were obtained from a person aged 40-50 years with breast cancer.

The V gene is TRBV6-1, the J gene TRBJ2-3; D is perhaps TRBD1 (5 bases). This CDR3 comprises 14 residues. Trimming cost V 4 bases and J 4 bases, with 12 bases left between them. The germline CDR1 and CDR2 sequences are MNHNS and SASEGT. The CDR3: CASSVMQGPDTQYF. The CDR3 nucleotides are TGTGCCAGCAGTGTGATGCAGGGCCCAGATACGCAGTATTTT.

This chain connects TRBV6-1 to TRBJ2-1, with 9 bases matching TRBD2. The junction had 5 bases not matched to a gene; V was cut back by 4 bases and J by 4 bases. Germline V gene data show CDR1 as MNHNS and CDR2 as SASEGT. This CDR3 has 15 residues. CDR3 nucleotide sequence: TGTGCCAGCAGTGTCCAGCGGGAGGAATACAATGAGCAGTTCTTC. Residues: CASSVQREEYNEQFF.

V usage is TRBV4-2 and J usage is TRBJ2-7; D call uncertain. V dropped 0 bases and J dropped 6 bases, with 3 bases sitting between them. Looked up from germline, CDR1 is LGHNA and CDR2 is YNFKEQ. CDR3 length: 11 residues. CDR3 protein: CASSQESEQYF. CDR3 nucleotides: TGTGCCAGCAGCCAAGAAAGCGAGCAGTACTTC.

This chain uses TRBV12-5 with TRBJ2-1, with D unclear. This CDR3 spans 21 amino acids. V shed 2 bases and J shed 0 bases, with 26 bases lying between them. From germline, CDR1 is LGHNT and CDR2 FRNRAP. In DNA form, the CDR3 reads TGTGCTAGTGGTTTGCCTCGCCACCCTCGGTCCGGTGGGATCTCCTACAATGAGCAGTTCTTC. It specifies CASGLPRHPRSGGISYNEQFF.

This clone was detected only a few times. The chain couples TRBV11-3 to TRBJ2-2, with D unclear. This CDR3 has 13 residues. The V gene lost 3 bases and the J gene lost 4 bases, with 6 bases spanning the gap. CDR1 and CDR2 (germline): SGHNT, YENEEA. CDR3 residues: CASSFQSTGELFF. CDR3 sequence (DNA): TGTGCCAGCAGCTTTCAATCCACCGGGGAGCTGTTTTTT.

The chain carries TRBV4-1 and TRBJ2-7; TRBD2 is a possible D gene (6 bases). Trimming removed 4 bases from V and 2 bases from J, with 9 bases in between. The CDR3 runs 13 residues. Germline CDR1 reads MGHRA; CDR2 reads YSYEKL. The DNA for the CDR3 is TGCGCCAGCAGCCCCGGGAGCACCTACGAGCAGTACTTC. This sequence encodes CASSPGSTYEQYF.

This clone has only one observation. The chain employs TRBV14 and TRBJ2-7; TRBD1 or TRBD2 may be the D gene (5 bases each). The CDR3 sequence is 15 residues long. Germline lookup yields CDR1 SGHDN and CDR2 FVKESK. Trimming stripped 2 bases from V and 0 bases from J, with 11 bases between. CDR3 DNA: TGTGCCAGCAGCCAAAAAGGGACCATCTCCTACGAGCAGTACTTC. This gives the protein CASSQKGTISYEQYF.

In its sample, this clone was seen a few times. The CDR3 region has the DNA TGTGCCAGCAGCCGTACAGGGGGACAAGATGAGCAGTTCTTC. It yields the protein CASSRTGGQDEQFF. The chain joins TRBV7-6 to TRBJ2-1; 8 bases fit TRBD1. This CDR3 spans 14 amino acids. V shed 5 bases and J 8 bases; nucleotides not matched to a gene: 8. Germline loops: CDR1 SGHVS, CDR2 FNYEAQ.

V is TRBV27 and J is TRBJ2-2, with D tentatively TRBD2 (5 bases). The CDR3 covers 15 residues. CDR1 and CDR2 (germline): MNHEY, SMNVEV (reference sequence). V was trimmed by 7 bases and J by 4 bases, leaving 16 bases between them. Here the CDR3 DNA reads TGTGCCAGCACCGGCCGGGGTCACGGCACCGGGGAGCTGTTTTTT. Amino acid sequence: CASTGRGHGTGELFF.

The table lists this clone with a few counts. The chain has TRBV28 and TRBJ2-7; 8 positions agree with TRBD2. V was clipped by 10 bases and J by 4 bases; unmatched bases: 9. Germline V gene lookup returns CDR1 MDHEN and CDR2 SYDVKM. The CDR3 has 13 amino acids. The CDR3 DNA reads as TGTGCCACCCAGGGTAGCGGGAAGTACGAGCAGTACTTC. It is translated as CATQGSGKYEQYF.

V usage is TRBV6-5 and J usage is TRBJ2-5; tentatively, D is TRBD1 (6 bases). Germline V gives CDR1 MNHEY, CDR2 SVGAGI. Trimming took off 6 bases at V and 1 base at J, with 9 bases between the two ends. This CDR3 has 13 residues. Here the CDR3 reads CASRQGRQETQYF. The CDR3 DNA sequence: TGTGCCAGCAGGCAGGGGCGCCAAGAGACCCAGTACTTC.

A single count supports this clone. The DNA for the CDR3 is TGTGCCAGCAGGGGGACTACCTCCTACGAGCAGTACTTC. Translated: CASRGTTSYEQYF. This chain joins TRBV27 and TRBJ2-7, with 7 bases aligning to TRBD2. J gave up 0 bases and V 6 bases, and 2 bases lay outside the gene matches. The V gene's germline CDR1 is MNHEY and CDR2 SMNVEV (reference sequence). This CDR3 is built from 13 residues.

The chain carries TRBV2 and TRBJ2-7; 8 positions agree with TRBD2. The CDR3 is 15 amino acids. Per the germline V gene, CDR1 is SNHLY and CDR2 is FYNNEI. The J segment lost 4 bases and the V segment lost 6 bases, leaving 11 bases of the junction unmatched. CDR3 DNA: TGTGCCAGCAGCCGGGAGGGGGGAGGGCCTTACGAGCAGTACTTC. This translates into CASSREGGGPYEQYF.

This chain connects TRBV25-1 to TRBJ1-5; a weak D match, TRBD1 (6 bases). In germline, CDR1 is MGHDK, CDR2 SYGVNS. V lost 1 base and J lost 7, with 11 bases in between. The CDR3 loop spans 14 amino acids. The CDR3 loop reads CASSELGGAQPQHF. CDR3 DNA: TGTGCCAGCAGTGAATTAGGGGGAGCCCAGCCCCAGCATTTT.

The gene calls are TRBV10-3 and TRBJ2-7; D may correspond to TRBD1 or TRBD2 (5 bases each). V lost 9 bases and J lost 3, with 15 bases in between. CDR1 is ENHRY, CDR2 SYGVKD, per germline. CDR3 length: 13 amino acids. The CDR3 sequence: CAISGTVLYEQYF. The CDR3 DNA reads TGTGCCATTTCCGGGACCGTACTCTACGAGCAGTACTTC.